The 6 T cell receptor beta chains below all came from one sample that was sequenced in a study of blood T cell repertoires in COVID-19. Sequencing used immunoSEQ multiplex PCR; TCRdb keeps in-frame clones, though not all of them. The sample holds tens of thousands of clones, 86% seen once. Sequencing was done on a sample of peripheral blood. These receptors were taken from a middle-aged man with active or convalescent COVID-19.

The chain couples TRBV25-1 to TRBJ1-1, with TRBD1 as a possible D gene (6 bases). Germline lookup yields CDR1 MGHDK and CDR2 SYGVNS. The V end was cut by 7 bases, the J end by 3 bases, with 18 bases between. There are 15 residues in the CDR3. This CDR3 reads CASTPNQGSDTEAFF. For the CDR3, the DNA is TGTGCCAGCACCCCTAATCAGGGGTCAGACACTGAAGCTTTCTTT.

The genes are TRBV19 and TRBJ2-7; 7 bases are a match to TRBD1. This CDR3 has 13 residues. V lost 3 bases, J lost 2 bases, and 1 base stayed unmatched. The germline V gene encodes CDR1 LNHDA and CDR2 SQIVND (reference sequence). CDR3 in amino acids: CASSMGQTYEQYF. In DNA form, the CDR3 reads TGTGCCAGTAGTATGGGACAGACCTACGAGCAGTACTTC.

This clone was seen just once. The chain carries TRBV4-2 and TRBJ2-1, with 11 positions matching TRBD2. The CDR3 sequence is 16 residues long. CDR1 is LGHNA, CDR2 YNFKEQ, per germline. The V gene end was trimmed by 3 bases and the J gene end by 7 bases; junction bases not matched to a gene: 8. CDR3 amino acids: CASSQLAGGRANEQFF. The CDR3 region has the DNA TGTGCCAGCAGCCAGTTAGCGGGAGGGAGGGCGAATGAGCAGTTCTTC.

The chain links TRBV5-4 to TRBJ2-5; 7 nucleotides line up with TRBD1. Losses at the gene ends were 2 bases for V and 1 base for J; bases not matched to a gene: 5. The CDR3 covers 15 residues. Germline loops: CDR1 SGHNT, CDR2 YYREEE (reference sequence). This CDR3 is CASSFDGTVQETQYF. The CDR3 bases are TGTGCCAGCAGCTTTGACGGGACAGTCCAAGAGACCCAGTACTTC.

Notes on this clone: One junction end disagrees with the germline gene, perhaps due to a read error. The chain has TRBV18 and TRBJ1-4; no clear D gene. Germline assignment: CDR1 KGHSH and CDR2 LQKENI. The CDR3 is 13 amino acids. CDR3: CASSPRGDEKLFF. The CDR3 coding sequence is TGTGCCAGCTCCCCACGGGGAGATGAAAAACTGTTTTTT.

CDR3 sequence reads: CASSVNRGNTEAFF. CDR3 DNA sequence: TGTGCCAGCAGCGTAAATCGGGGGAACACTGAAGCTTTCTTT. V is TRBV9 and J is TRBJ1-1; D call uncertain. This CDR3 is built from 14 residues. Between the trimmed V and J ends, which lost 1 base and 1 base, there was a span of 8 bases. The germline V gene has CDR1 SGDLS and CDR2 YYNGEE.